This T cell receptor (beta chain) comes out of a study of cytomegalovirus exposure and HLA in healthy donors. Study summary: Of all 400 or so donors who were genotyped, roughly 81% belonged to the Caucasian-associated ancestry cluster. The study, taken as a whole, reports: With high specificity and sensitivity, the classifier reportedly diagnosed cytomegalovirus status.

Note on this clone: What it binds is unknown.

The PCR ran on 60 Vbeta and 13 Jbeta primers. Sequencing used immunoSEQ multiplex PCR; TCRdb keeps in-frame clones, though not all of them. The ten top clones account for 2% to 2.5%, within a sample of 170,000 or so clones. Germline V lookup: CDR1 MNHEY, CDR2 SVGAGI. This CDR3 is 15 amino acids long. V shed 6 bases, J shed 7 bases, and the junction held 8 bases outside the gene matches. The source is a man in his thirties or forties in good health and CMV-seronegative. V usage is TRBV6-5 and J usage is TRBJ1-6; 8 positions agree with TRBD1. Sequenced material: PBMCs. CDR3 sequence: CASRESGGGNSPLHF. Written as DNA, the CDR3 is TGTGCCAGCAGGGAATCAGGGGGCGGGAATTCACCCCTCCACTTT.